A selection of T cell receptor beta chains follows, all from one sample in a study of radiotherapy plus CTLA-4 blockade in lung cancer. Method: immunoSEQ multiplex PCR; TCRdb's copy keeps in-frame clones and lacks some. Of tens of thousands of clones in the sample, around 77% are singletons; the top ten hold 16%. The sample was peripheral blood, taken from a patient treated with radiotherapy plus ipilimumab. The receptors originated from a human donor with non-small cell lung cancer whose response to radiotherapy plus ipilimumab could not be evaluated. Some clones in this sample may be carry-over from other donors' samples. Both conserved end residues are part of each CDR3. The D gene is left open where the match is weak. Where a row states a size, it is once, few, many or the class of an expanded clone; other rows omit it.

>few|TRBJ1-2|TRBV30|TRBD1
TGTGCCTGGAGTTCCGGGACAGCCAAAGCTAACTATGGCTACACCTTC
CAWSSGTAKANYGYTF
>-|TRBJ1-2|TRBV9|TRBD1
TGTGCCAGCAGCTCTGGACAGGGGGCGTATGGCTACACCTTC
CASSSGQGAYGYTF
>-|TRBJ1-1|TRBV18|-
TGTGCCAGCTCCCCTAAACAGGGTTCAGCTTTCTTT
CASSPKQGSAFF
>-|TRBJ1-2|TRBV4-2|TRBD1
TGTGCCAGCAGCCAAGAGGGGACAGGGGGACCGCGCGGCTACACCTTC
CASSQEGTGGPRGYTF
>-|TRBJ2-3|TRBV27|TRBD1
TGTGCCAGCACCTGGACAGGGAACACAGATACGCAGTATTTT
CASTWTGNTDTQYF
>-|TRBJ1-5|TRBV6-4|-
TGTGCCAGCAGTGCTTTCATAGGTCCCACGAGGCAGCCCCAGCATTTT
CASSAFIGPTRQPQHF
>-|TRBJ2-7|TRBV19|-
TGTGCCAGTAGTACGCCAGGCGGGGGCGTTTACGAGCAGTACTTC
CASSTPGGGVYEQYF
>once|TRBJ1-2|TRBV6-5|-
TGTGCCAGCAGTTTGAGGAGAGTGACGAACTATGGCTACACCTTC
CASSLRRVTNYGYTF
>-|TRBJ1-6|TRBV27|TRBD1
TGTGCCAGCGGGACTCGGACAGGGGGCTCCTATAATTCACCCCTCCACTTT
CASGTRTGGSYNSPLHF
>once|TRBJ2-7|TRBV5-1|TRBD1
TGCGCCAGCAGCTCTCGGTCAGGGGGCGACGAGCAGTACTTC
CASSSRSGGDEQYF
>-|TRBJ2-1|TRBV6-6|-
TGTGCCAGCAGTCCAGGGTTTTTCGATGAGCAGTTCTTC
CASSPGFFDEQFF
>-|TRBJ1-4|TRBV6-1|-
TGTGCCAGCAGTCCGCAGGGTGAAAATGAAAAACTGTTTTTT
CASSPQGENEKLFF
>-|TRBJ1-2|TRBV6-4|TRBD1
TGTGCCAGCAGTGCCTCCGGGACAGCGGGTATAAGATACTATGGCTACACCTTC
CASSASGTAGIRYYGYTF
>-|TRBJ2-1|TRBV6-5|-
TGTGCCAGCAGATTCCGCATTGGACAGCAGGAGTTCTTC
CASRFRIGQQEFF
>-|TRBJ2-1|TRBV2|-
TGTGCCAGCAGTGTCACAGTCCTTTACAATGAGCAGTTCTTC
CASSVTVLYNEQFF
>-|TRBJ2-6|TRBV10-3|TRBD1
TGTGCCATCAGCCTAACAGGGGACACTGGGGCCAACGTCCTGACTTTC
CAISLTGDTGANVLTF
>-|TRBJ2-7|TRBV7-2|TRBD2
TGTGCCAGCAGCTTGAGCGGGGGCTACGAGCAGTACTTC
CASSLSGGYEQYF
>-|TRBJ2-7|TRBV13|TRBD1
TGTGCCAGCAGCCTGGCCGGGACAGTCTCCTACGAGCAGTACTTC
CASSLAGTVSYEQYF
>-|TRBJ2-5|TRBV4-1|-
TGCGCCAGCAGTCTCGGGGAGACCCAGTACTTC
CASSLGETQYF
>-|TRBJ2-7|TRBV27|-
TGTGCCAGCAGGTCCCGGGACAATTCCTACGAGCAGTACTTC
CASRSRDNSYEQYF
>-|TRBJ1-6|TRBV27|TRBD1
TGTGCCAGCAGTTCCGGACAGGGAAATAATTCACCCCTCCACTTT
CASSSGQGNNSPLHF
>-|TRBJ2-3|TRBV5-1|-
TGCGCCAGCAGCTTCGGACTCTACACAGATACGCAGTATTTT
CASSFGLYTDTQYF
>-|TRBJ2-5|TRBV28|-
TGTGCCAGCAGTTTACAGGGGTCGGTGGAGACCCAGTACTTC
CASSLQGSVETQYF